The rows below give T cell receptor beta chains drawn from one sample of a study of blood T cell repertoires in COVID-19. Sequencing used immunoSEQ multiplex PCR; TCRdb keeps in-frame clones, though not all of them. The profile covers 180,000 or so clones, with about 80% appearing a single time and approximately 10% taken by the ten largest. Input material: PBMCs or T cells enriched from blood (not recorded which). These receptors came from a man in his forties or fifties who had recovered from COVID-19. Each CDR3 is given with its conserved first and last residue. A D gene is named only where the DNA matches it firmly. Rows may omit the clone size; those that give it use once, few, many or a size class.

v_gene,d_gene,j_gene,abundance,CDR3aa,CDR3nt
TRBV6-5,TRBD2,TRBJ2-1,-,CASRDASGRVHEQFF,TGTGCCAGCAGGGACGCTAGCGGGAGAGTACATGAGCAGTTCTTC
TRBV7-3,TRBD1,TRBJ2-1,-,CASSHGTANEQFF,TGTGCCAGCAGCCACGGGACAGCCAATGAGCAGTTCTTC
TRBV27,TRBD1,TRBJ1-1,-,CASRARQGRDTEAFF,TGTGCCAGCAGGGCCCGACAGGGGAGGGACACTGAAGCTTTCTTT
TRBV2,-,TRBJ1-6,few,CASSEVGRTLHF,TGTGCCAGCAGTGAAGTTGGCCGAACCCTCCACTTT
TRBV30,-,TRBJ1-5,-,CASSRGSNQPQHF,TGTGCCTCGAGTCGGGGGAGCAATCAGCCCCAGCATTTT
TRBV4-1,-,TRBJ2-7,-,CASSQYGTPEQYF,TGCGCCAGCAGCCAATACGGGACACCCGAGCAGTACTTC
TRBV9,-,TRBJ2-7,few,CASSTQENSYEQYF,TGTGCCAGCAGTACACAGGAGAACTCCTACGAGCAGTACTTC
TRBV5-6,-,TRBJ1-3,-,CASSLAVIAGRENTIYF,TGTGCCAGCAGCTTGGCCGTGATAGCAGGGAGGGAAAACACCATATATTTT
TRBV19,-,TRBJ1-5,-,CASNEGARPQHF,TGTGCCAGTAACGAGGGAGCGAGGCCCCAGCATTTT
TRBV27,-,TRBJ2-7,-,CASGGLPYEQYF,TGTGCCAGCGGAGGACTGCCCTACGAGCAGTACTTC
TRBV6-5,-,TRBJ2-7,-,CASTKRGAGQGEQYF,TGTGCCAGCACTAAACGAGGTGCAGGTCAGGGCGAGCAGTACTTC
TRBV7-9,-,TRBJ1-4,-,CASSDWTATNEKLFF,TGTGCCAGCAGCGACTGGACAGCAACTAATGAAAAACTGTTTTTT
TRBV10-3,-,TRBJ2-3,-,CAIRGGPKATDTQYF,TGTGCCATCAGGGGGGGGCCTAAGGCCACAGATACGCAGTATTTT
TRBV27,-,TRBJ2-3,-,CASRGTSKVDTDTQYF,TGTGCCAGCAGGGGTACTAGCAAGGTGGACACAGATACGCAGTATTTT
TRBV3-1/TRBV3-2,-,TRBJ2-6,-,CASSHQTYYSGANVLTF,TGTGCCAGCAGCCATCAGACCTACTACTCTGGGGCCAACGTCCTGACTTTC
TRBV2,TRBD1,TRBJ1-5,-,CASRGQGSQPQHF,TGTGCCAGCAGGGGACAGGGAAGCCAGCCCCAGCATTTT
TRBV18,TRBD1,TRBJ1-1,-,CASSPITGEGNTEAFF,TGTGCCAGCTCACCAATAACAGGGGAAGGGAACACTGAAGCTTTCTTT
TRBV7-9,TRBD2,TRBJ2-1,-,CASSPRASGGPSYNEQFF,TGTGCCAGCAGCCCTAGGGCTAGCGGGGGCCCGTCCTACAATGAGCAGTTCTTC
TRBV27,-,TRBJ1-2,-,CASSPSNYGYTF,TGTGCCAGCAGCCCGTCCAACTATGGCTACACCTTC
TRBV28,-,TRBJ1-5,-,CASSFTSRFRHGSLYSNQPQHF,TGTGCCAGCAGTTTTACGTCTCGTTTTAGACATGGTTCCCTTTATAGCAATCAGCCCCAGCATTTT
TRBV5-5,TRBD1,TRBJ2-1,-,CASSSDRDNEQFF,TGTGCCAGCAGCTCGGACAGGGACAATGAGCAGTTCTTC
TRBV5-1,TRBD1,TRBJ1-1,few,CASSPSGQGANTEAFF,TGCGCCAGCAGCCCTTCGGGACAGGGGGCGAACACTGAAGCTTTCTTT
TRBV18,TRBD2,TRBJ2-6,-,CASSPLAGAFSGANVLTF,TGTGCCAGCTCACCACTAGCGGGGGCCTTCTCTGGGGCCAACGTCCTGACTTTC
TRBV5-1,-,TRBJ2-2,-,CASSLGPGELFF,TGCGCCAGCAGCTTGGGGCCCGGGGAGCTGTTTTTT
TRBV9,TRBD2,TRBJ2-3,-,CASSVAPGGSTDTQYF,TGTGCCAGCAGCGTAGCTCCGGGAGGGAGCACAGATACGCAGTATTTT
TRBV30,-,TRBJ2-1,-,CAWSSGLPGIQFF,TGTGCCTGGAGCTCGGGCCTCCCAGGGATACAGTTCTTC
TRBV5-8,-,TRBJ1-2,-,CASSLYRLRGIANYGYTF,TGTGCCAGCAGCTTGTACCGGCTTCGAGGTATAGCTAACTATGGCTACACCTTC
TRBV2,-,TRBJ1-3,few,CASSEALTGTLGNTIYF,TGTGCCAGCAGTGAAGCGCTGACAGGAACTTTGGGAAACACCATATATTTT
TRBV19,TRBD1,TRBJ2-7,once,CASSLTGTVSGEQYF,TGTGCCAGTAGCCTAACCGGGACAGTATCAGGCGAGCAGTACTTC
TRBV4-2,TRBD2,TRBJ2-7,-,CASSHRLDSGGASEQYF,TGTGCCAGCAGCCATCGACTAGATAGCGGGGGGGCGTCGGAGCAGTACTTC
TRBV2,-,TRBJ1-6,once,CASSGRGGNSPLHF,TGTGCCAGCAGTGGAAGGGGAGGTAATTCACCCCTCCACTTT
TRBV6-5,-,TRBJ1-3,-,CASSYQGRSGNTIYF,TGTGCCAGCAGTTACCAGGGAAGGTCTGGAAACACCATATATTTT
TRBV2,TRBD2,TRBJ2-3,-,CASSETSGGADTQYF,TGTGCCAGCAGTGAAACTAGCGGGGGGGCAGATACGCAGTATTTT
TRBV5-6,TRBD1,TRBJ1-4,-,CASSGGTGRGNEKLFF,TGTGCCAGCAGCGGCGGGACAGGGAGGGGTAATGAAAAACTGTTTTTT
TRBV4-1,TRBD1,TRBJ1-1,-,CASRDRGMNTEAFF,TGCGCCAGCAGAGACAGGGGGATGAACACTGAAGCTTTCTTT
TRBV2,TRBD2,TRBJ2-7,once,CASRWTSGGEQYF,TGTGCCAGCCGATGGACTAGCGGCGGCGAGCAGTACTTC
TRBV19,TRBD2,TRBJ2-2,-,CATGLAGGGDGELFF,TGTGCCACGGGACTAGCGGGGGGCGGAGACGGGGAGCTGTTTTTT
TRBV19,-,TRBJ1-5,few,CASSSQGKNQPQHF,TGTGCCAGTAGTTCCCAGGGCAAAAATCAGCCCCAGCATTTT
TRBV5-1,TRBD2,TRBJ2-7,-,CASSRTSGGVSYEQYF,TGCGCCAGCAGCCGGACTAGCGGGGGGGTCTCCTACGAGCAGTACTTC
TRBV5-1,-,TRBJ1-1,-,CASSGGMNTEAFF,TGCGCCAGCAGCGGGGGGATGAACACTGAAGCTTTCTTT
TRBV28,-,TRBJ2-5,-,CASSSGSSRETQYF,TGTGCCAGCAGTTCGGGATCTTCGCGAGAGACCCAGTACTTC
TRBV28,-,TRBJ1-5,once,CASSDGHSNQPQHF,TGTGCCAGCAGCGACGGACACAGCAATCAGCCCCAGCATTTT
TRBV27,-,TRBJ1-6,-,CASRTPSRIPNSPLHF,TGTGCCAGCAGGACTCCCTCGCGGATTCCCAATTCACCCCTCCACTTT
TRBV5-1,TRBD2,TRBJ2-1,-,CASQSSGLAGRYSYNEQFF,TGCGCCAGTCAGTCCAGCGGCTTAGCGGGGAGGTATTCCTACAATGAGCAGTTCTTC
TRBV2,-,TRBJ1-4,-,CASRAYFGAEKLFF,TGTGCCAGCAGGGCGTACTTTGGGGCTGAAAAACTGTTTTTT
TRBV28,TRBD1,TRBJ2-2,-,CASSSPGQGAGELFF,TGTGCCAGCAGTAGCCCGGGACAGGGGGCCGGGGAGCTGTTTTTT
TRBV2,-,TRBJ1-5,-,CASKRDLSYQPQHF,TGTGCCAGCAAGAGGGACTTGAGCTATCAGCCCCAGCATTTT
TRBV27,TRBD1,TRBJ2-7,-,CASSEPGQGIYEQYF,TGTGCCAGCAGTGAACCGGGACAGGGGATCTACGAGCAGTACTTC
TRBV28,-,TRBJ1-5,-,CASSGNLGAGGNQPQHF,TGTGCCAGCAGTGGGAACCTCGGGGCAGGGGGCAATCAGCCCCAGCATTTT
TRBV2,-,TRBJ1-2,-,CASGPGGAAYGYTF,TGTGCCAGCGGACCGGGGGGCGCGGCTTATGGCTACACCTTC
TRBV19,-,TRBJ1-1,-,CATRRQMNTEAFF,TGTGCCACCCGGAGACAGATGAACACTGAAGCTTTCTTT